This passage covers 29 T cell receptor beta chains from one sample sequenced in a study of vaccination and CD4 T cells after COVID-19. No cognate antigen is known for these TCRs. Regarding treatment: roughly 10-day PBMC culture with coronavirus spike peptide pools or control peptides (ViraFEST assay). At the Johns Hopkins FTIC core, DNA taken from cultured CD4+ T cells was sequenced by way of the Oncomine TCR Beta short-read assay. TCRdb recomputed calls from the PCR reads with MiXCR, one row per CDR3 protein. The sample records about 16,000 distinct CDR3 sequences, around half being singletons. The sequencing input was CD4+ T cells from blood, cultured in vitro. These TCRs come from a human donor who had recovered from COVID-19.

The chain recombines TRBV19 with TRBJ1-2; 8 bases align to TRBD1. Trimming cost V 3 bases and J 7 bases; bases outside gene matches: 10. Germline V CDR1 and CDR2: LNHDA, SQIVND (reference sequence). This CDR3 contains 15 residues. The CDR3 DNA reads TGTGCCAGTAGTATGTCCGGGACAGGACCTTTTGGCTACACCTTC. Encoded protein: CASSMSGTGPFGYTF.

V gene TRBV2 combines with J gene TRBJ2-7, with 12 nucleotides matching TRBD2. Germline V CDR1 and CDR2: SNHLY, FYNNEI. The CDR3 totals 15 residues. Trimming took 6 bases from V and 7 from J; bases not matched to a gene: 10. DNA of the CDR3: TGTGCCAGCAGATCGACTAGCGGGAGCGTAAGGGAGCAGTACTTC. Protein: CASRSTSGSVREQYF.

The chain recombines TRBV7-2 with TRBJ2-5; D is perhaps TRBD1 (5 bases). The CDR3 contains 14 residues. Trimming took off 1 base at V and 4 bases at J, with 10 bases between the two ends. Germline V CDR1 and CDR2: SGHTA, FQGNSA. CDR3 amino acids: CASSLEVTAETQYF. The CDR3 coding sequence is TGTGCCAGCAGCTTAGAGGTGACAGCAGAGACCCAGTACTTC.

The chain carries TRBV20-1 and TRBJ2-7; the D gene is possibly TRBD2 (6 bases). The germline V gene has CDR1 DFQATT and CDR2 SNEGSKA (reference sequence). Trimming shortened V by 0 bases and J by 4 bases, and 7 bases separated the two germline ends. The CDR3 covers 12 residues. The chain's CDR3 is CSARDREYEQYF. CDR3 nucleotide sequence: TGCAGTGCTAGAGATCGGGAGTACGAGCAGTACTTC.

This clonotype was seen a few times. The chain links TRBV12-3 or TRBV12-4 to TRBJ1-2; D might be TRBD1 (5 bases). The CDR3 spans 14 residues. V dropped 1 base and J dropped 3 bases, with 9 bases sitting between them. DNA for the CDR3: TGTGCCAGCAGTTTAGATGCCAGGGACTATGGCTACACCTTC. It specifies CASSLDARDYGYTF.

This CDR3 is CASSRGMNTEAFF. The CDR3 region has the DNA TGTGCCAGCAGCAGGGGTATGAACACTGAAGCTTTCTTT. The chain combines TRBV7-2 with TRBJ1-1; D possibly corresponds to TRBD1 (5 bases). Looked up from germline, CDR1 is SGHTA and CDR2 is FQGNSA. V lost 5 bases and J lost 0, with 7 bases in between. The CDR3 sequence is 13 residues long. Full variable domain (outside the CDR3, taken from reference TRBV7-2 and TRBJ1-1): GAGVSQSPSNKVTEKGKDVELRCDPISGHTALYWYRQSLGQGLEFLIYFQGNSAPDKSGLPSDRFSAERTGGSVSTLTIQRTQQEDSAVYLCASSRGMNTEAFFGQGTRLTVV.

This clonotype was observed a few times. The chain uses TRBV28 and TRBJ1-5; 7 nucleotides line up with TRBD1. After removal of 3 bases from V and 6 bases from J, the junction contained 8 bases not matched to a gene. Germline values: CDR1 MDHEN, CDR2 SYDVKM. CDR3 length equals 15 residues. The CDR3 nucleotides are TGTGCCAGCAGTTTCGGGGCAGGGGGACGTCAGCCCCAGCATTTT. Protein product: CASSFGAGGRQPQHF.

The CDR3 DNA reads TGTGCCAGCAGCACCCCTTTAGGGGGCGATGGCTACACCTTC. Its protein product is CASSTPLGGDGYTF. The chain links TRBV5-4 to TRBJ1-2; 7 bases fit TRBD1. V shed 4 bases and J 6 bases; nucleotides not matched to a gene: 9. Germline V CDR1 and CDR2: SGHNT, YYREEE (reference sequence). CDR3 length equals 14 residues.

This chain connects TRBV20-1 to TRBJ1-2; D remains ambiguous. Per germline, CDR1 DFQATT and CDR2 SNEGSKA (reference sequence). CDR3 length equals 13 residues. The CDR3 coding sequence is TGCAGCGCTCCGAAAGGCCTAGACTATGGCTACACCTTC. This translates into CSAPKGLDYGYTF.

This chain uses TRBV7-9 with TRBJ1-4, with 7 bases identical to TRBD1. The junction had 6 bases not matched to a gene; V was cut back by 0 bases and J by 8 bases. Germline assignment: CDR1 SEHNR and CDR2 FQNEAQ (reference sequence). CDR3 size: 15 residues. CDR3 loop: CASSLAQGGEEKLFF. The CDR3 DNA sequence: TGTGCCAGCAGCTTAGCCCAGGGGGGCGAGGAAAAACTGTTTTTT.

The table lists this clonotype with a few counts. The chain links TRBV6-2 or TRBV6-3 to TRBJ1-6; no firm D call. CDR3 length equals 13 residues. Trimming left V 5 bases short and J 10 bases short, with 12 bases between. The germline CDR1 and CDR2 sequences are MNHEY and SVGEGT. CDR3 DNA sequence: TGTGCCAGCAGTCCTCTCTTGGGGTCACCCCTCCACTTT. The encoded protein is CASSPLLGSPLHF.

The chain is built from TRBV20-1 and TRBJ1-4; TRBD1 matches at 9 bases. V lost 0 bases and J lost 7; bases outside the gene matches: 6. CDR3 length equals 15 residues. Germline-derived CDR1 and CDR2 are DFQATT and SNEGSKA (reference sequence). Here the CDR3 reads CSARDFKGQGEKLFF. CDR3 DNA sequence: TGCAGTGCTAGAGATTTCAAGGGACAGGGTGAAAAACTGTTTTTT.

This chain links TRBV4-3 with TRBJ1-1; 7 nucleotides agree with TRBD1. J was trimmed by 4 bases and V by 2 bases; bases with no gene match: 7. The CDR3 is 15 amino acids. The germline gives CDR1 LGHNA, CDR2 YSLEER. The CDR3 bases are TGCGCCAGCAGCCAACGAAGAACAGGGGCCACTGAAGCTTTCTTT. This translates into CASSQRRTGATEAFF.

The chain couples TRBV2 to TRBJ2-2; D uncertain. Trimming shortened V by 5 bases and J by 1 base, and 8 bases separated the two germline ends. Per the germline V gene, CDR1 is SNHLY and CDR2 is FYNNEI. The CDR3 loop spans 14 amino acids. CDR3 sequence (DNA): TGTGCCAGCAGTCAAATCAGGAACACCGGGGAGCTGTTTTTT. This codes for CASSQIRNTGELFF.

Here the CDR3 DNA reads TGTGCCAGCAGCCCCGGACAGGGCAATGAGCAGTTCTTC. Translated: CASSPGQGNEQFF. The chain joins TRBV5-8 to TRBJ2-1; 8 bases are a match to TRBD1. This CDR3 has 13 residues. The germline V gene encodes CDR1 SGHTS and CDR2 YDEGEE. The ends lost 4 bases at V and 6 bases at J; junction bases unmatched: 3.

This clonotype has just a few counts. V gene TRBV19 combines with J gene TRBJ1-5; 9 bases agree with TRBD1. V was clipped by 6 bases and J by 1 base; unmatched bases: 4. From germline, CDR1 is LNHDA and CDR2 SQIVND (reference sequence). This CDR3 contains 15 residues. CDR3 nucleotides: TGTGCCAGTAGCCAGACAGGGGGGAGCAATCAGCCCCAGCATTTT. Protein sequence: CASSQTGGSNQPQHF.

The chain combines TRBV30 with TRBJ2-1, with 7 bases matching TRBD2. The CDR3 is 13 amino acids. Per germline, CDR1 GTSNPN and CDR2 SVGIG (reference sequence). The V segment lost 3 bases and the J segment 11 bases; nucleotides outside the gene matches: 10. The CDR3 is CAWRGGTLGKQFF. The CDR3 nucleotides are TGTGCCTGGAGGGGAGGGACGTTAGGGAAGCAGTTCTTC.

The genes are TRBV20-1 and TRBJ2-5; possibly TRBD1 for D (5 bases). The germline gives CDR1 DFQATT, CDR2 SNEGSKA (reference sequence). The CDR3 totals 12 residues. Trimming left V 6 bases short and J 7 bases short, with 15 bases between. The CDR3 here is CSATQEGVTQYF. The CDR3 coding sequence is TGCAGTGCAACACAAGAAGGGGTGACCCAGTACTTC.

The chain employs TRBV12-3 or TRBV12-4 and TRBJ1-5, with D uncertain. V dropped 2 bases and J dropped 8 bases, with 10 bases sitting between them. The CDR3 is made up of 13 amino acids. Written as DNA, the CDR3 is TGTGCCAGCAGTTTAAGTCCGAGAGAGCCCCAGCATTTT. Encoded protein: CASSLSPREPQHF.

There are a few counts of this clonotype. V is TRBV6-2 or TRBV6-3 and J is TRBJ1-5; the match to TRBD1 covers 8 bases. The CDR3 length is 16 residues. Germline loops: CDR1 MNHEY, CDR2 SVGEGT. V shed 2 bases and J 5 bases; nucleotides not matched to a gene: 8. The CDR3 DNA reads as TGTGCCAGCAGTTACCCCCGCAGGGGGCCTGATCAGCCCCAGCATTTT. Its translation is CASSYPRRGPDQPQHF.

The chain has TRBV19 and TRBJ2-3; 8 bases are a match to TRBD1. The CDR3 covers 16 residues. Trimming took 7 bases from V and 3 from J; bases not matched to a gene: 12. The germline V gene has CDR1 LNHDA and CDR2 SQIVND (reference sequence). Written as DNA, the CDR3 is TGTGCCAGTACCCCAATCCAGGGGGCGAGAACAGATACGCAGTATTTT. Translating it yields CASTPIQGARTDTQYF.

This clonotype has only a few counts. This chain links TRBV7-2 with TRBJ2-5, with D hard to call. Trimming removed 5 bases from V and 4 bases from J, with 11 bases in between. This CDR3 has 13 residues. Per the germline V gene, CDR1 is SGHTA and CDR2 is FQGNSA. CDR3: CASSPTRRETQYF. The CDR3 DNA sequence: TGTGCCAGCAGCCCGACCCGGAGAGAGACCCAGTACTTC.

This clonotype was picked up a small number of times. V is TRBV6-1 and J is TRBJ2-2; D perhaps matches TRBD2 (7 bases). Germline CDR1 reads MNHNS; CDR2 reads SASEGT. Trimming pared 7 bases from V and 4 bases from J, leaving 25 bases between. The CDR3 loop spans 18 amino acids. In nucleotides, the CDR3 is TGTGCCAGCACCCCGGGGGGCCTGCGGGTAGCGGGCACCGGGGAGCTGTTTTTT. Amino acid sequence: CASTPGGLRVAGTGELFF.

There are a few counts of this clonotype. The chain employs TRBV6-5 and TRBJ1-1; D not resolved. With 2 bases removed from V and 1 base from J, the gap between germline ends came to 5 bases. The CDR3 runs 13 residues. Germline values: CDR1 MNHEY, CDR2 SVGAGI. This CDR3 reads CASSYAANTEAFF. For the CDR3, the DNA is TGTGCCAGCAGTTACGCCGCGAACACTGAAGCTTTCTTT.

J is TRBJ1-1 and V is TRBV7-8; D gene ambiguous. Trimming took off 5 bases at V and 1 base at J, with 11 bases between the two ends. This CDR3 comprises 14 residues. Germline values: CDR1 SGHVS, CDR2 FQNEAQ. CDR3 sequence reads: CASSLRPPNTEAFF. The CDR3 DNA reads TGTGCCAGCAGCCTTAGACCGCCGAACACTGAAGCTTTCTTT.

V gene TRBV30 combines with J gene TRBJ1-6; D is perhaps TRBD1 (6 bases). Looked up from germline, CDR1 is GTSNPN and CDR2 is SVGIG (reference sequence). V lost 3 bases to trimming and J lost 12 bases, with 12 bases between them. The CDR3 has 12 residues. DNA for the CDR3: TGTGCCTGGAGGGTACAGGGCGGACCCCTCCACTTT. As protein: CAWRVQGGPLHF.

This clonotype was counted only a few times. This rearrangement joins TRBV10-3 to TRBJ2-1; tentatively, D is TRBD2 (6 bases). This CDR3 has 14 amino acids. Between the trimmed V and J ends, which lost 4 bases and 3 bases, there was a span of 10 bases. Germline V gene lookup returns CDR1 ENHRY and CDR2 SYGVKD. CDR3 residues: CAISGGGDYNEQFF. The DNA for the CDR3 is TGTGCCATCAGTGGAGGAGGGGACTACAATGAGCAGTTCTTC.

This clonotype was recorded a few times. CDR3 sequence: CATSKLAGGDDTQYF. CDR3 nucleotide sequence: TGTGCCACCAGTAAGCTAGCGGGAGGGGACGATACGCAGTATTTT. This chain connects TRBV24-1 to TRBJ2-3, with 12 bases aligning to TRBD2. This CDR3 contains 15 residues. Per germline, CDR1 KGHDR and CDR2 SFDVKD. J gave up 6 bases and V 6 bases, and 6 bases lay outside the gene matches.

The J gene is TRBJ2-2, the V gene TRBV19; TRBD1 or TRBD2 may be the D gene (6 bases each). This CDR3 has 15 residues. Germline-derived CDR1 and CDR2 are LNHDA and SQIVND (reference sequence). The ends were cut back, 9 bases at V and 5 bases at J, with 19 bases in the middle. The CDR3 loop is CASQGGPIQTGELFF. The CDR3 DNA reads TGTGCCAGCCAAGGGGGGCCCATCCAGACCGGGGAGCTGTTTTTT.